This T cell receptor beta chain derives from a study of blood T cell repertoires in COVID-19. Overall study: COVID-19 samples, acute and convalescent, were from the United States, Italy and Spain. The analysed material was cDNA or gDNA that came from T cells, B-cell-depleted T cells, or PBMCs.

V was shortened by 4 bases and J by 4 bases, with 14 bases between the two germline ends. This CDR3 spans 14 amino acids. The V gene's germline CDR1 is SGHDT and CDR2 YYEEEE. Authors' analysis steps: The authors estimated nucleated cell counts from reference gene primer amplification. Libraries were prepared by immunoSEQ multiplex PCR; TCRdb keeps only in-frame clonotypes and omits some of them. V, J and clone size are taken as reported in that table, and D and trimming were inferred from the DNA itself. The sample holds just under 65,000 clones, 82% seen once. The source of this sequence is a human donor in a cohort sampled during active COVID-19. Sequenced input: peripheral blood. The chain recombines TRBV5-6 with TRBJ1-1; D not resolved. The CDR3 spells CASSPDFSGTEAFF. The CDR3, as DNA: TGTGCCAGCAGCCCGGACTTTTCGGGCACTGAAGCTTTCTTT.